This TCR beta chain comes out of a study of Ad26.COV2.S vaccination and SARS-CoV-2 variants. At the level of the study: Dosing was one shot or two shots 56 days apart. Whole-study results and caveats: Responses of spike-specific T cells (both CD8+ and CD4+) reportedly showed substantial breadth after vaccination. Compared with placebo recipients, vaccine recipients had higher spike-specific TCR breadth.

Sequenced by immunoSEQ multiplex PCR; TCRdb stores in-frame clones only, minus some. Of hundreds of thousands of clones in the sample, more than 70% were seen once. The V and J ends lost 5 bases and 4 bases respectively, with 11 bases between them. This CDR3 contains 13 residues. CDR1 is SSHAT and CDR2 is FNYEAQ in the germline V gene (reference sequence). As to treatment: some 20 received Ad26.COV2.S at low or high dose, single or two shots; roughly five received placebo; per-sample allocation not given. The study sampled participants on day 63 after the first vaccine or placebo injection. Within Boston, the person who donated was an adult of 18-55 years. A note on this clone: Its antigen is currently unknown.

V usage is TRBV7-7 and J usage is TRBJ2-5; D call uncertain. This clonotype was sampled from a person between 18 and 65 years old who received the Ad26.COV2.S COVID-19 vaccine or a placebo. Sequencing used peripheral blood, obtained in a trial of Ad26.COV2.S vaccine versus placebo. CDR3 nucleotides: TGTGCCAGCAGCCCCCTCGGCGGAGAGACCCAGTACTTC. The encoded protein is CASSPLGGETQYF. Supplemented by reference TRBV7-7 and TRBJ2-5, the full variable domain reads GAGVSQSPRYKVTKRGQDVTLRCDPISSHATLYWYQQALGQGPEFLTYFNYEAQPDKSGLPSDRFSAERPEGSISTLTIQRTEQRDSAMYRCASSPLGGETQYFGPGTRLLVL.